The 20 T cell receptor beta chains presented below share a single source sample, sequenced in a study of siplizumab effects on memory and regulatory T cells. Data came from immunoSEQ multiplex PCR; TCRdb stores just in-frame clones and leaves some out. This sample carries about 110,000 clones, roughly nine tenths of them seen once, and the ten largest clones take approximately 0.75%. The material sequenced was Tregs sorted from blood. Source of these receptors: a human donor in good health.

The CDR3 region is CASSPAFQVDNSPLHF. In DNA, the CDR3 is TGCGCCAGCAGCCCCGCATTTCAGGTTGACAATTCACCCCTCCACTTT. The chain joins TRBV4-1 to TRBJ1-6, with D uncertain. Trimming took off 4 bases at V and 7 bases at J, with 17 bases between the two ends. CDR3 size: 16 residues. Germline V gene data show CDR1 as MGHRA and CDR2 as YSYEKL.

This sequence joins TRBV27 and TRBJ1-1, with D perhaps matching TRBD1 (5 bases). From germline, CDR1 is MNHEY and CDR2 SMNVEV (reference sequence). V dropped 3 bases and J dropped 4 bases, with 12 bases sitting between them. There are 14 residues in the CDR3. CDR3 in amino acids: CASSFGAGVTEAFF. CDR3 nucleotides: TGTGCCAGCAGTTTTGGGGCGGGCGTCACTGAAGCTTTCTTT.

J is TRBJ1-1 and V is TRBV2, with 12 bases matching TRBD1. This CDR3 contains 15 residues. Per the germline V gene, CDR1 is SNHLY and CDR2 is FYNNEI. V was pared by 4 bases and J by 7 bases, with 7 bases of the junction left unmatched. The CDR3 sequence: CASSGRDRGQNEAFF. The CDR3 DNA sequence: TGTGCCAGCAGTGGCCGGGACAGGGGGCAAAATGAAGCTTTCTTT.

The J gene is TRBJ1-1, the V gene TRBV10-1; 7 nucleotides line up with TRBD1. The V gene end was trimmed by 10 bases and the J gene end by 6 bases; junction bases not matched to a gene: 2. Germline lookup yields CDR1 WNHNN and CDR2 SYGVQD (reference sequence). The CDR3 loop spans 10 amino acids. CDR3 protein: CAIQGAEAFF. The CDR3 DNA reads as TGCGCCATCCAGGGGGCTGAAGCTTTCTTT.

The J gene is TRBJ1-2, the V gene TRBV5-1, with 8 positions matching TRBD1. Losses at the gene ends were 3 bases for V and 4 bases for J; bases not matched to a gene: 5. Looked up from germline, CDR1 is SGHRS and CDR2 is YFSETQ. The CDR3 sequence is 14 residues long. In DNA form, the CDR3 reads TGCGCCAGCAGCTCAACCGGGACAGGCTATGGCTACACCTTC. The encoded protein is CASSSTGTGYGYTF.

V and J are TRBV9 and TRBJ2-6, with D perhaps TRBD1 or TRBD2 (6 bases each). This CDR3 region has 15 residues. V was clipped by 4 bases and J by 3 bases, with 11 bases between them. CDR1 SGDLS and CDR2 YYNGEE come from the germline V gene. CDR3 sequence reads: CASSLGGLGANVLTF. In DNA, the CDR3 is TGTGCCAGCAGCCTAGGGGGGCTTGGGGCCAACGTCCTGACTTTC.

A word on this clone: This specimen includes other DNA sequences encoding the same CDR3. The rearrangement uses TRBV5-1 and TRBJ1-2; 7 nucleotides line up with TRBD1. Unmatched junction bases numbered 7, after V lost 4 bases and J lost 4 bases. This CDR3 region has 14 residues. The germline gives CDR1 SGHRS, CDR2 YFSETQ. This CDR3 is CASSPRQGGYGYTF. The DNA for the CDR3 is TGCGCCAGCAGCCCCCGACAGGGCGGCTATGGCTACACCTTC.

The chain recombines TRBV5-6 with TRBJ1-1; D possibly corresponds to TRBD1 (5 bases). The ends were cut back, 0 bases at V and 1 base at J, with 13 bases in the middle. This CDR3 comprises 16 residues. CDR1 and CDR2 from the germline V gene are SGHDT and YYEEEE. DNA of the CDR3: TGTGCCAGCAGCTTGGTCATGCTTGGGGGGAACACTGAAGCTTTCTTT. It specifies CASSLVMLGGNTEAFF.

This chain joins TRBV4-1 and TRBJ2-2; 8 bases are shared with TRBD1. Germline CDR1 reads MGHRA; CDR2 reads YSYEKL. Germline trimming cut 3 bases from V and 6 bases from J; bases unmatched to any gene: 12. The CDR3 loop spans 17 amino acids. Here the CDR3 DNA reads TGCGCCAGCAGCCACCTCAGGGGGCGAGCTGGCGCCGGGGAGCTGTTTTTT. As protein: CASSHLRGRAGAGELFF.

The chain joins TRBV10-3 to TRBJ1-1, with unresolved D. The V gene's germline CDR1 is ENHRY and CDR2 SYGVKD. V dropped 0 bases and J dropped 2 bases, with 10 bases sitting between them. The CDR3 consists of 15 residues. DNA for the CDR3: TGTGCCATCAGTGAGTCAGGAACGGTCAACACTGAAGCTTTCTTT. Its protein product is CAISESGTVNTEAFF.

The CDR3 DNA reads as TGTGCCAGCAGCGATAGAGGGACAGGGGGCTACGAGCAGTACTTC. Its protein product is CASSDRGTGGYEQYF. The chain is built from TRBV11-2 and TRBJ2-7; 11 bases fit TRBD1. With V trimmed by 5 bases and J by 3 bases, 6 bases remained unmatched. This CDR3 comprises 15 residues. Germline CDR1 is SGHAT and CDR2 is FQNNGV.

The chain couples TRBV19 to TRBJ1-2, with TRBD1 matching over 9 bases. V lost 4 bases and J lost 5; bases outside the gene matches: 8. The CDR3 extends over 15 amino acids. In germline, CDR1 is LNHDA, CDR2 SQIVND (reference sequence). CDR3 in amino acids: CASSRGQGDIYGYTF. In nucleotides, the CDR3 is TGTGCCAGTAGTAGGGGACAGGGTGATATATATGGCTACACCTTC.

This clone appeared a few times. In DNA, the CDR3 is TGTGCCAGCAGCCAATGGGGACAGACTAACTATGGCTACACCTTC. Protein sequence: CASSQWGQTNYGYTF. The chain has TRBV28 and TRBJ1-2; 7 bases align to TRBD1. CDR1 and CDR2 (germline): MDHEN, SYDVKM. V lost 6 bases and J lost 0; bases outside the gene matches: 7. This CDR3 region has 15 residues.

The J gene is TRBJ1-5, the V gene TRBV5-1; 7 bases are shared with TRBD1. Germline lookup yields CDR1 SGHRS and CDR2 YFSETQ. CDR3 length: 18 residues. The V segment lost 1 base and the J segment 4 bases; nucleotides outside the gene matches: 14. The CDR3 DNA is TGCGCCAGCAGCTTGTTACCATTCTCGAAGGGACAGAATCAGCCCCAGCATTTT. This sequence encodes CASSLLPFSKGQNQPQHF.

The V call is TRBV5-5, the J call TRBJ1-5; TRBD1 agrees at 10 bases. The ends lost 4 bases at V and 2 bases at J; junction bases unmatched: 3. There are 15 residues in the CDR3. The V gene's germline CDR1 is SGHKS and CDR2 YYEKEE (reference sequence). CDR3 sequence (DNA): TGTGCCAGCAGCCGCGGACAGGGGGGCAATCAGCCCCAGCATTTT. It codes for CASSRGQGGNQPQHF. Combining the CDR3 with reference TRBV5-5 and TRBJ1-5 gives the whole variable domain DAGVTQSPTHLIKTRGQQVTLRCSPISGHKSVSWYQQVLGQGPQFIFQYYEKEERGRGNFPDRFSARQFPNYSSELNVNALLLGDSALYLCASSRGQGGNQPQHFGDGTRLSIL.

CDR3 nucleotides: TGTGCCAGCAGTTCTCAATGGGACAGGGGGCCGGGTCAGCCCCAGCATTTT. Residues: CASSSQWDRGPGQPQHF. V usage is TRBV27 and J usage is TRBJ1-5, with TRBD1 identical over 12 bases. CDR3 length: 17 amino acids. J gave up 6 bases and V 4 bases, and 10 bases lay outside the gene matches. From germline, CDR1 is MNHEY and CDR2 SMNVEV (reference sequence).

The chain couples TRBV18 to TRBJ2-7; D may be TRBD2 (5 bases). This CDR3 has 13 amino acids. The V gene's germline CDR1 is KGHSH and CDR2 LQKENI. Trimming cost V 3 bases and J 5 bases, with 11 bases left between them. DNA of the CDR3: TGTGCCAGCTCACCTTCGGTCGGGGACGAGCAGTACTTC. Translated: CASSPSVGDEQYF.

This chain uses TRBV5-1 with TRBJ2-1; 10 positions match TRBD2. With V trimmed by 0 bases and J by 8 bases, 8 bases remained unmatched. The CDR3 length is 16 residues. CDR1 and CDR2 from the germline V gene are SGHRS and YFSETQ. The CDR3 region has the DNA TGCGCCAGCAGCTTGGGAGCTAGCGGGAGTACGGATGAGCAGTTCTTC. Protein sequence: CASSLGASGSTDEQFF.

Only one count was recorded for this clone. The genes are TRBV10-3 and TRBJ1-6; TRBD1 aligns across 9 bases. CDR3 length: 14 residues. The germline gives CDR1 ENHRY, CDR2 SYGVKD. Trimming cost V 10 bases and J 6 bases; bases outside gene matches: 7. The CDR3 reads CATWATGGNSPLHF. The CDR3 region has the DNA TGTGCCACATGGGCGACAGGGGGTAATTCACCCCTCCACTTT.

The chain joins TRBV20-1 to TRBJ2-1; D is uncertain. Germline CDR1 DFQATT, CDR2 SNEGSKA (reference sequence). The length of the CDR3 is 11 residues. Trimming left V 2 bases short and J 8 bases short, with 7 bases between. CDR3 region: CSARRGYEQFF. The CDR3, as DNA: TGCAGTGCTAGAAGAGGCTATGAGCAGTTCTTC.